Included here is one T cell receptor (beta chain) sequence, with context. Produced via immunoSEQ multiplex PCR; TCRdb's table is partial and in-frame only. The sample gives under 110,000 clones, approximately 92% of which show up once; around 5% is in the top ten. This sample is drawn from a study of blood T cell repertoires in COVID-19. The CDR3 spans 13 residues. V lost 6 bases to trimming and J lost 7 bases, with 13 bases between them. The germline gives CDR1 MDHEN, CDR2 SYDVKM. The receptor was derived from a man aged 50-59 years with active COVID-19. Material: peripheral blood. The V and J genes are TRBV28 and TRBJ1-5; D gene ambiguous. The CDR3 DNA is TGTGCCAGCAGACCGCCATCTATACAGCCCCAGCATTTT. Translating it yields CASRPPSIQPQHF.